This T cell receptor (beta chain) was documented in a study of blood T cell repertoires in COVID-19. Looking at the study overall: Specimens from acute and convalescent COVID-19 originated in the United States, Italy and Spain. T cells, B-cell-depleted T cells, or PBMCs provided the cDNA or gDNA that served as material.

How the authors handled the data: Reference gene primer amplification yielded estimated nucleated cell counts. Clones were read by immunoSEQ multiplex PCR, and TCRdb kept only the in-frame ones, dropping some. V, J and clone size derive from that table, while D and trimming were established from the DNA sequence. The repertoire includes some 280,000 clones, approximately 86% of them detected once, and 4.1% sits in the top ten. Trimming cost V 4 bases and J 1 base; bases outside gene matches: 15. Germline V lookup: CDR1 SGHRS, CDR2 YFSETQ. The CDR3 totals 19 residues. The receptor comes from a woman in her forties or fifties with active or convalescent COVID-19. The sequenced sample was peripheral blood. The V call is TRBV5-1, the J call TRBJ2-3, with 10 positions matching TRBD1. DNA for the CDR3: TGCGCCAGCAGCCCGTACCCCAGACAGGGGGCAAGGGGCACAGATACGCAGTATTTT. Its translation: CASSPYPRQGARGTDTQYF.